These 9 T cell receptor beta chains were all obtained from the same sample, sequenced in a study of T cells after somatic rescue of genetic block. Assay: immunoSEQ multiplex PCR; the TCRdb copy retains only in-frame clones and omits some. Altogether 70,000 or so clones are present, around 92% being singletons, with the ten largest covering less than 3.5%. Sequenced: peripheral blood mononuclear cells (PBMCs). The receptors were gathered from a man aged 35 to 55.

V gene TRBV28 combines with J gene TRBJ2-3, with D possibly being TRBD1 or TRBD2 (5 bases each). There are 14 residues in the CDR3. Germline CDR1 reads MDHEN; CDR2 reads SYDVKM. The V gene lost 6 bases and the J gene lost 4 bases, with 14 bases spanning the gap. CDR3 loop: CASSTRGSSDTQYF. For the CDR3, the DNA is TGTGCCAGCAGCACGAGGGGTTCTTCAGATACGCAGTATTTT.

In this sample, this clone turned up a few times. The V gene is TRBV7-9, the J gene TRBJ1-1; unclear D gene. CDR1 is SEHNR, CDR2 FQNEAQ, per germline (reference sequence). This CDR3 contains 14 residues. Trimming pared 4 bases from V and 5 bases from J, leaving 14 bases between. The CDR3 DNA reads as TGTGCCAGCAGCTGGTCAGGCCCCGGAACTGAAGCTTTCTTT. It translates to CASSWSGPGTEAFF.

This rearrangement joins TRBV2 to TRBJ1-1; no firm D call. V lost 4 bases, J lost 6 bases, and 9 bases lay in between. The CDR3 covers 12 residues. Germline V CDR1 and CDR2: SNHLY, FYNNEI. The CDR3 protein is CASSGEGPEAFF. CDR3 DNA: TGTGCCAGCAGTGGCGAAGGGCCTGAAGCTTTCTTT.

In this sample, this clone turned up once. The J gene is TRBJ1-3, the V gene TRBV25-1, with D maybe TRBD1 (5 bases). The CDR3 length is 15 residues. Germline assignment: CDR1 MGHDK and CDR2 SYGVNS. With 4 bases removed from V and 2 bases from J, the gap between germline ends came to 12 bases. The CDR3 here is CASSAGTGPGNTIYF. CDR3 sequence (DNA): TGTGCCAGCAGTGCGGGGACGGGGCCTGGAAACACCATATATTTT.

The CDR3 DNA follows: TGTGCCAGCAGCGTAGGATCAGGTCCCTCCACAGATACGCAGTATTTT. Protein product: CASSVGSGPSTDTQYF. The chain joins TRBV9 to TRBJ2-3; D unresolved. V was trimmed by 0 bases and J by 2 bases, leaving 13 bases between them. Germline lookup yields CDR1 SGDLS and CDR2 YYNGEE. There are 16 residues in the CDR3.

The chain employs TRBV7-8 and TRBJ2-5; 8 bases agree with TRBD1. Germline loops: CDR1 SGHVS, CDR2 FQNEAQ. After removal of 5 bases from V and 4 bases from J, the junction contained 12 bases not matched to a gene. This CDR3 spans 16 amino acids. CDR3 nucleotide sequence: TGTGCCAGCAGCCTAGGGCAGGGGGCGGGTCGAGAGACCCAGTACTTC. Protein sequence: CASSLGQGAGRETQYF.

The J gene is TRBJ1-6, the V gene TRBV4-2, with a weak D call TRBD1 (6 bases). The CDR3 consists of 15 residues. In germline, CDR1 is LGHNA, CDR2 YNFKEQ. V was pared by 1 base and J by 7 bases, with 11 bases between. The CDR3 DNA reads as TGTGCCAGCAGCCAAGCGGACAGAAACAATTCACCCCTCCACTTT. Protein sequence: CASSQADRNNSPLHF.

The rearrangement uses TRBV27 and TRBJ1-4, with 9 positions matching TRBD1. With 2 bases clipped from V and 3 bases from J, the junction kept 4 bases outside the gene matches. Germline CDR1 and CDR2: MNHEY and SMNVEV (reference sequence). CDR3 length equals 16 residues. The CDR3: CASSLTWDRANEKLFF. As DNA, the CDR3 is TGTGCCAGCAGTTTAACTTGGGACAGGGCTAATGAAAAACTGTTTTTT. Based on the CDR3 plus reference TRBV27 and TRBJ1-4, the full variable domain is EAQVTQNPRYLITVTGKKLTVTCSQNMNHEYMSWYRQDPGLGLRQIYYSMNVEVTDKGDVPEGYKVSRKEKRNFPLILESPSPNQTSLYFCASSLTWDRANEKLFFGSGTQLSVL.

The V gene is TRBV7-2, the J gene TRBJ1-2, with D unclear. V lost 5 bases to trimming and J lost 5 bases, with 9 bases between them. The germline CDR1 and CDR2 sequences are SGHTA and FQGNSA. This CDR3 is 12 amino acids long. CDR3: CASSPNSYGYTF. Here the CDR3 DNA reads TGTGCCAGCAGCCCAAACAGTTATGGCTACACCTTC. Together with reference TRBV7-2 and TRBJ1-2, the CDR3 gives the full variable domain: GAGVSQSPSNKVTEKGKDVELRCDPISGHTALYWYRQSLGQGLEFLIYFQGNSAPDKSGLPSDRFSAERTGGSVSTLTIQRTQQEDSAVYLCASSPNSYGYTFGSGTRLTVV.